This TCR beta chain stems from a study of cytomegalovirus exposure and HLA in healthy donors. Study-level points and caveats: Earlier results showed most TCR beta V segments being productive about 87% or about 30% of the time.

Germline loops: CDR1 LNHDA, CDR2 SQIVND (reference sequence). The CDR3 loop spans 14 amino acids. With V trimmed by 6 bases and J by 8 bases, 9 bases remained unmatched. This PCR relied on a set of 60 Vbeta primers and 13 Jbeta primers. TCRdb's table, derived via immunoSEQ multiplex PCR, lists solely in-frame clones and lacks some. This table holds 90,000 to 100,000 clones, roughly three quarters found once. Turning to this clone: What it binds is not known.

The sample was PBMCs. The source is a woman in her thirties or forties in good health and CMV-seronegative. The rearrangement links TRBV19 to TRBJ1-2, with 10 bases lining up with TRBD1. The CDR3 protein is CASRLDRGQGGYTF. CDR3 DNA sequence: TGTGCCAGTAGGCTCGACAGGGGGCAGGGGGGCTACACCTTC.